This T cell receptor beta chain was identified during a study of CD8 T cells in ankylosing spondylitis (TCRdb year 2017). Background for the entire study: The study profiled T cell receptor beta repertoires in healthy donors and ankylosing spondylitis patients to find disease-linked TCR variants. Peripheral blood was sampled, and synovial fluid was additionally collected from ankylosing spondylitis patients. The full study cohort was made up of roughly 25 ankylosing spondylitis patients and about a hundred healthy donors. Results and caveats for the whole study, not just this receptor: Significant enrichment of the disease-linked clones was reported in matched synovial fluid samples from ankylosing spondylitis patients. Some TCR beta motif variants had previously been reported in synovial fluid and blood of reactive arthritis patients, which suggested common disease-initiation mechanisms. The disease-linked clones showed a CD8+ phenotype and occurred at relatively low frequencies in peripheral blood. A TCR beta motif made up of seven or eight highly homologous amino acid variants appeared to be characteristic of blood from ankylosing spondylitis patients.

The sample was run on an Illumina HiSeq 2500. Quantitative 5'-RACE with molecular barcodes was used to prepare TCR beta libraries. The paper's data handling went like this. Disease-linked TCR variants were identified with a new computational method built on a probabilistic model of VDJ rearrangement. TCRdb passed the public sequencing reads through fastp at Q25 and MiXCR, retaining productive beta sequences. Each entry is one CDR3 protein sequence, shown with its most common DNA and genes. TCRdb assigned the V and J calls; the authors' analysis was not used. A total of around 180,000 distinct CDR3 sequences appear in this sample, over 10% of them only once. In total, the top ten clones hold approximately 10% of the sample. Comments on this clonotype: No cognate antigen has been identified for it. At one of its ends the junction is not consistent with the germline gene, which may arise from a read error.

The CDR3, cysteine through phenylalanine, is 19 amino acids long. The retained sequence is limited to the CDR3, 57 bases, with the frame set at the first base. This receptor was taken from a female donor with ankylosing spondylitis or in good health (not recorded which). Recombination linked TRBV12-3 or TRBV12-4 to TRBJ1-3; no D gene call is confident. The sequencing input was blood, either unsorted or a sorted T cell fraction (not recorded which). The nucleotide sequence is TGTACCAGCAGTTTAACCGCCCTCCCCGCGCCCAGCTCTGGAAACACCATATATTTT. Translated, this is CTSSLTALPAPSSGNTIYF.